A single T cell receptor (beta chain) is shown here with its context. The data were obtained in a study of cytomegalovirus exposure and HLA in healthy donors. CDR1 is LGHNA and CDR2 is YSLEER in the germline V gene. V gave up 0 bases and J gave up 0 bases; unmatched junction bases: 10. This CDR3 contains 18 residues. PCR primers comprised 60 Vbeta and 13 Jbeta primers. Data came from immunoSEQ multiplex PCR; TCRdb stores just in-frame clones and leaves some out. This listing includes about 130,000 clones. The chain carries TRBV4-3 and TRBJ2-7, with 8 bases that match TRBD2. Sequenced input: PBMCs. The receptor comes from a man aged 18 to 29 in good health and CMV-seronegative. The CDR3 coding sequence is TGCGCCAGCAGCCAAGAAGTCATGACTACTAGCGGCTCCTACGAGCAGTACTTC. Translation: CASSQEVMTTSGSYEQYF.